This T cell receptor beta chain is from a study of OX40 agonist ivuxolimab in advanced cancers. Across the whole study: Dose-escalation patients suffered from hepatocellular carcinoma, melanoma, renal cell or head and neck cancer. General study findings and limits: It was also the case that some nonresponders had low normalized T-cell clonal expansion. The investigators did not determine what antigen specificity the expanded peripheral T cells had. At 0.1 to 3.0 mg/kg, clonal expansion of CD4+ and CD8+ blood T cells had occurred by week 6.

The CDR3 spans 17 residues. Germline V gene lookup returns CDR1 WNHNN and CDR2 SYGVQD (reference sequence). The V segment lost 3 bases and the J segment 0 bases; nucleotides outside the gene matches: 5. Profiling relied on immunoSEQ multiplex PCR, and the TCRdb table lists in-frame clones only, not all of them. The repertoire holds 25,000 to 35,000 clones, with 80% to 90% as singletons. A note on this clone: Antigen unknown.

The source of this sequence is an adult with an advanced solid tumor such as melanoma, head and neck, liver or kidney cancer. The chain couples TRBV10-1 to TRBJ2-2; 9 bases are a match to TRBD2. The sample consisted of CD4+ or CD8+ T cells sorted from blood, taken in a trial of the OX40 agonist ivuxolimab. This chain's CDR3 is CASSDLASGTNTGELFF. The CDR3 region has the DNA TGCGCCAGCAGTGATTTGGCTAGCGGGACGAACACCGGGGAGCTGTTTTTT.